Listed below are T cell receptor beta chains from one sample, sequenced in a study of cytomegalovirus exposure and HLA in healthy donors. Some clones are missing from TCRdb's copy, which holds only in-frame ones; the method was immunoSEQ multiplex PCR. The sample lists more than 80,000 clones; roughly 61% were seen once. The sample taken for sequencing was PBMCs. These receptors all stem from a woman aged 40-49 years in good health and CMV-seropositive. The CDR3 runs from the conserved cysteine through the conserved F or W. The order of the fields is CDR3 length, V gene, clone size, D gene, J gene, CDR3 DNA, CDR3 protein. D genes are given only for firm matches. Rows give clone size only sometimes, using once, few, many, or a class for an expanded clone.

len: 15
v_gene: TRBV9
abundance: NA
d_gene: TRBD2
j_gene: TRBJ2-3
CDR3nt: TGTGCCAGCAGCGTAGGTAGCGGGAGCACAGATACGCAGTATTTT
CDR3aa: CASSVGSGSTDTQYF

len: 16
v_gene: TRBV7-7
abundance: NA
d_gene: TRBD2
j_gene: TRBJ2-2
CDR3nt: TGTGCCAGCAGCCCCGAGGCCGGGAGGGCCACCGGGGAGCTGTTTTTT
CDR3aa: CASSPEAGRATGELFF

len: 15
v_gene: TRBV4-3
abundance: NA
d_gene: TRBD1
j_gene: TRBJ2-7
CDR3nt: TGCGCCAGCAGCCGGGGGACAGGCAGTGCCTACGAGCAGTACTTC
CDR3aa: CASSRGTGSAYEQYF

len: 12
v_gene: TRBV7-2
abundance: NA
d_gene: NA
j_gene: TRBJ2-1
CDR3nt: TGTGCCAGCAGCTTTGAGCCGGGGGTTAAGTTCTTC
CDR3aa: CASSFEPGVKFF

len: 14
v_gene: TRBV5-1
abundance: few
d_gene: NA
j_gene: TRBJ2-1
CDR3nt: TGCGCCAGCAGCTATCGACAGGAAAACAATGAGCAGTTCTTC
CDR3aa: CASSYRQENNEQFF

len: 14
v_gene: TRBV5-4
abundance: once
d_gene: TRBD2
j_gene: TRBJ2-1
CDR3nt: TGTGCCAGCCGCTTAGCGGGAGGGGGCAATGAGCAGTTCTTC
CDR3aa: CASRLAGGGNEQFF

len: 15
v_gene: TRBV6-5
abundance: NA
d_gene: TRBD2
j_gene: TRBJ2-7
CDR3nt: TGTGCCAGCAACCCGTCGGCGGGAGGGGGCTCCGAGCAGTACTTC
CDR3aa: CASNPSAGGGSEQYF

len: 14
v_gene: TRBV28
abundance: NA
d_gene: NA
j_gene: TRBJ2-3
CDR3nt: TGTGCCAGCAGTTTGACTAGACTCACAGATACGCAGTATTTT
CDR3aa: CASSLTRLTDTQYF

len: 18
v_gene: TRBV2
abundance: few
d_gene: NA
j_gene: TRBJ1-5
CDR3nt: TGTGCCAGCAGTGAATTTAGATCGGACTCCGACCTCAATCAGCCCCAGCATTTT
CDR3aa: CASSEFRSDSDLNQPQHF

len: 13
v_gene: TRBV2
abundance: NA
d_gene: NA
j_gene: TRBJ1-1
CDR3nt: TGTGCCAGCAGTGAGTACAAGAACACTGAAGCTTTCTTT
CDR3aa: CASSEYKNTEAFF

len: 15
v_gene: TRBV2
abundance: few
d_gene: TRBD1
j_gene: TRBJ2-2
CDR3nt: TGTGCCAGCAAGCAAGGACAGGGTGGCACCGGGGAGCTGTTTTTT
CDR3aa: CASKQGQGGTGELFF

len: 18
v_gene: TRBV21-1
abundance: NA
d_gene: NA
j_gene: TRBJ2-1
CDR3nt: TGTGCCAGCAGCAAGAACAGAACTAGACCTCTTTCCTACAATGAGCAGTTCTTC
CDR3aa: CASSKNRTRPLSYNEQFF

len: 16
v_gene: TRBV21-1
abundance: NA
d_gene: NA
j_gene: TRBJ2-5
CDR3nt: TGTGCCAGCAGCAAAGCGCGGCAAGCACCTCAAGAGACCCAGTACTTC
CDR3aa: CASSKARQAPQETQYF

len: 16
v_gene: TRBV29-1
abundance: NA
d_gene: TRBD2
j_gene: TRBJ2-2
CDR3nt: TGCAGCGTTTCGACTAGCGGGACAACGAACACCGGGGAGCTGTTTTTT
CDR3aa: CSVSTSGTTNTGELFF

len: 17
v_gene: TRBV9
abundance: NA
d_gene: NA
j_gene: TRBJ2-1
CDR3nt: TGTGCCAGCAGCGTAGCGGCTAAGCCTCTTGGAGACAATGAGCAGTTCTTC
CDR3aa: CASSVAAKPLGDNEQFF

len: 15
v_gene: TRBV2
abundance: NA
d_gene: TRBD1
j_gene: TRBJ2-7
CDR3nt: TGTGCCAGCAGCCCAATCCGGGACAGCGCCTACGAGCAGTACTTC
CDR3aa: CASSPIRDSAYEQYF

len: 16
v_gene: TRBV7-9
abundance: NA
d_gene: TRBD1
j_gene: TRBJ1-1
CDR3nt: TGTGCCAGCAGCTCCGACAGGGTAGTTGGGAACACTGAAGCTTTCTTT
CDR3aa: CASSSDRVVGNTEAFF

len: 15
v_gene: TRBV6-5
abundance: NA
d_gene: NA
j_gene: TRBJ1-1
CDR3nt: TGTGCCAGCAGACTCTTCGGGGTCATAGAGACTGAAGCTTTCTTT
CDR3aa: CASRLFGVIETEAFF

len: 16
v_gene: TRBV4-2
abundance: once
d_gene: TRBD2
j_gene: TRBJ2-7
CDR3nt: TGTGCCAGCAGCCTTGACACTAGCGGGATTCCCTACGAGCAGTACTTC
CDR3aa: CASSLDTSGIPYEQYF

len: 13
v_gene: TRBV7-2
abundance: NA
d_gene: NA
j_gene: TRBJ1-1
CDR3nt: TGTGCCAGCAGCCTCGGGGGGCTTATTGAAGCTTTCTTT
CDR3aa: CASSLGGLIEAFF

len: 13
v_gene: TRBV29-1
abundance: NA
d_gene: NA
j_gene: TRBJ2-1
CDR3nt: TGCAGCGTTGAACTCAGCCTAGGTAGTGAGCAGTTCTTC
CDR3aa: CSVELSLGSEQFF

len: 12
v_gene: TRBV19
abundance: NA
d_gene: NA
j_gene: TRBJ2-1
CDR3nt: TGTGCCAGTAGTACCCGGGGCAATGAGCAGTTCTTC
CDR3aa: CASSTRGNEQFF

len: 15
v_gene: TRBV15
abundance: NA
d_gene: TRBD1
j_gene: TRBJ2-7
CDR3nt: TGTGCCACCAGCAGAGAACGGACAGGGGGCTACGAGCAGTACTTC
CDR3aa: CATSRERTGGYEQYF

len: 15
v_gene: TRBV5-1
abundance: NA
d_gene: TRBD1
j_gene: TRBJ1-4
CDR3nt: TGCGCCAGCAGTTCATCAGGGGGTCTGACTGAAAAACTGTTTTTT
CDR3aa: CASSSSGGLTEKLFF

len: 14
v_gene: TRBV28
abundance: NA
d_gene: TRBD1
j_gene: TRBJ1-5
CDR3nt: TGTGCCAGCATTACAGGACAGGGGAGTCAGCCCCAGCATTTT
CDR3aa: CASITGQGSQPQHF

len: 13
v_gene: TRBV7-2
abundance: NA
d_gene: NA
j_gene: TRBJ1-1
CDR3nt: TGTGCCAGCAGCACCGACAGGAACACTGAAGCTTTCTTT
CDR3aa: CASSTDRNTEAFF

len: 14
v_gene: TRBV19
abundance: NA
d_gene: NA
j_gene: TRBJ1-1
CDR3nt: TGTGCCAGTAGCTCGTATGGAGGGAACACTGAAGCTTTCTTT
CDR3aa: CASSSYGGNTEAFF

len: 15
v_gene: TRBV7-2
abundance: NA
d_gene: TRBD2
j_gene: TRBJ2-7
CDR3nt: TGTGCCAGCAGCTTAGTTCTAGCGGGAGGTTACGAGCAGTACTTC
CDR3aa: CASSLVLAGGYEQYF

len: 14
v_gene: TRBV5-1
abundance: NA
d_gene: TRBD1
j_gene: TRBJ2-1
CDR3nt: TGCGCCAGCGGGGAACAGGGGACGAACAATGAGCAGTTCTTC
CDR3aa: CASGEQGTNNEQFF

len: 12
v_gene: TRBV7-9
abundance: once
d_gene: NA
j_gene: TRBJ1-1
CDR3nt: TGTGCCAGCAGCTTAGGGCTGGTGGAAGCTTTCTTT
CDR3aa: CASSLGLVEAFF

len: 17
v_gene: TRBV7-7
abundance: NA
d_gene: TRBD2
j_gene: TRBJ2-7
CDR3nt: TGTGCCAGCAGCTGTGGGGCGGCGGGAGAATCGCACTACGAGCAGTACTTC
CDR3aa: CASSCGAAGESHYEQYF

len: 15
v_gene: TRBV15
abundance: NA
d_gene: TRBD2
j_gene: TRBJ2-7
CDR3nt: TGTGCCACCAGCAGAGCCCCTACTAGCGGCTACGAGCAGTACTTC
CDR3aa: CATSRAPTSGYEQYF

len: 15
v_gene: TRBV28
abundance: few
d_gene: TRBD2
j_gene: TRBJ2-3
CDR3nt: TGTGCCAGCAGTTCTAGCGGGAGCGGCACAGATACGCAGTATTTT
CDR3aa: CASSSSGSGTDTQYF

len: 14
v_gene: TRBV2
abundance: NA
d_gene: NA
j_gene: TRBJ2-5
CDR3nt: TGTGCCAGCAGACCACGACAGGTCCAAGAGACCCAGTACTTC
CDR3aa: CASRPRQVQETQYF

len: 14
v_gene: TRBV5-1
abundance: few
d_gene: NA
j_gene: TRBJ1-1
CDR3nt: TGCGCCAGCTCCTTTGATGGAGAGAACACTGAAGCTTTCTTT
CDR3aa: CASSFDGENTEAFF

len: 15
v_gene: TRBV10-1
abundance: few
d_gene: TRBD2
j_gene: TRBJ2-7
CDR3nt: TGCGCCAGCAGTATTGGACTAGCGGGGTCCTACGAGCAGTACTTC
CDR3aa: CASSIGLAGSYEQYF

len: 16
v_gene: TRBV19
abundance: NA
d_gene: TRBD1
j_gene: TRBJ1-2
CDR3nt: TGTGCCAGTAGACGAGACAGGGATGCCCCATACTATGGCTACACCTTC
CDR3aa: CASRRDRDAPYYGYTF

len: 13
v_gene: TRBV28
abundance: few
d_gene: NA
j_gene: TRBJ1-1
CDR3nt: TGTGCCAGCAGTTCAGGGTCCGGAACTGAAGCTTTCTTT
CDR3aa: CASSSGSGTEAFF